Below, 29 T cell receptor beta chains from the same sample are listed, as sequenced in a study of CD8+ T cells in alopecia areata. Extracted from the samples, RNA was reverse transcribed into cDNA to serve as the sequencing template. Sequencing was performed with immunoSEQ multiplex PCR; in TCRdb, only in-frame clones are kept and a portion is missing. Of approximately 31,000 clones listed, about 80% are singletons. The sample was NKG2D-low CD8+ T cells sorted from blood. The source is a human donor with alopecia areata.

The rearrangement uses TRBV27 and TRBJ1-1; no definite D call. CDR1 is MNHEY, CDR2 SMNVEV, per germline (reference sequence). The CDR3 covers 16 residues. The V gene lost 3 bases and the J gene lost 0 bases, with 14 bases spanning the gap. Here the CDR3 reads CASSFIGGGMNTEAFF. The CDR3 coding sequence is TGTGCCAGCAGTTTTATAGGAGGAGGGATGAACACTGAAGCTTTCTTT.

The chain combines TRBV7-9 with TRBJ2-1; D is ambiguous. V was cut by 1 base and J by 6 bases, with 10 bases left in between. This CDR3 is 14 amino acids long. The germline CDR1 and CDR2 sequences are SEHNR and FQNEAQ (reference sequence). In DNA, the CDR3 is TGTGCCAGCAGCTTAGACAGCGCCTTCAATGAGCAGTTCTTC. It yields the protein CASSLDSAFNEQFF.

The sample holds one count of this clone. The gene calls are TRBV2 and TRBJ2-5, with 9 nucleotides matching TRBD1. V lost 5 bases, J lost 5 bases, and 3 bases stayed unmatched. The CDR3 has 13 residues. The germline V gene encodes CDR1 SNHLY and CDR2 FYNNEI. CDR3 in amino acids: CASSPTGGETQYF. CDR3 in DNA: TGTGCCAGCAGTCCAACAGGGGGCGAGACCCAGTACTTC.

V and J are TRBV6-5 and TRBJ2-7; tentatively, D is TRBD2 (6 bases). The germline CDR1 and CDR2 sequences are MNHEY and SVGAGI. This CDR3 has 16 amino acids. Between the trimmed V and J ends, which lost 0 bases and 1 base, there was a span of 13 bases. The CDR3 protein is CASSYSRSGRSYEQYF. CDR3 DNA: TGTGCCAGCAGTTACTCGAGGAGCGGGCGATCCTACGAGCAGTACTTC.

The chain combines TRBV4-1 with TRBJ2-7; D is unclear. Trimming pared 0 bases from V and 3 bases from J, leaving 15 bases between. CDR1 is MGHRA, CDR2 YSYEKL, per germline. The CDR3 consists of 16 residues. The CDR3 DNA follows: TGCGCCAGCAGCCAAGATCAAGGTGCCAGGAACTACGAGCAGTACTTC. Protein sequence: CASSQDQGARNYEQYF.

This chain uses TRBV30 with TRBJ1-5; weak D call: TRBD1 (5 bases). This CDR3 has 13 amino acids. V was shortened by 3 bases and J by 10 bases, with 16 bases between the two germline ends. The V gene's germline CDR1 is GTSNPN and CDR2 SVGIG (reference sequence). The CDR3 reads CAWSVTSREPQHF. CDR3 nucleotides: TGTGCCTGGAGCGTAACATCCAGGGAACCCCAGCATTTT.

The rearrangement links TRBV29-1 to TRBJ2-1, with D perhaps TRBD2 (5 bases). The CDR3 length is 15 residues. Germline V lookup: CDR1 SQVTM, CDR2 ANQGSEA. The CDR3 DNA sequence: TGCAGAGGGAGCTACCCTACAATACTATACAATGAGCAGTTCTTC. Amino acids: CRGSYPTILYNEQFF.

This clone was counted only a few times. This sequence joins TRBV5-4 and TRBJ2-7, with TRBD2 matching 7 bases. Per germline, CDR1 SGHNT and CDR2 YYREEE (reference sequence). V gave up 1 base and J gave up 2 bases; unmatched junction bases: 3. The CDR3 is 14 residues long. CDR3: CASSLYSGTYEQYF. CDR3 nucleotides: TGTGCCAGCAGCTTGTACAGCGGGACCTACGAGCAGTACTTC. Drawing the rest from reference TRBV5-4 and TRBJ2-7, the complete variable domain is ETGVTQSPTHLIKTRGQQVTLRCSSQSGHNTVSWYQQALGQGPQFIFQYYREEENGRGNFPPRFSGLQFPNYSSELNVNALELDDSALYLCASSLYSGTYEQYFGPGTRLTVT.

A note on this clone: Other DNA sequences in this specimen translate into the identical CDR3. The V and J genes are TRBV5-1 and TRBJ2-7; tentative D call: TRBD1 (5 bases). Germline-derived CDR1 and CDR2 are SGHRS and YFSETQ. V gave up 3 bases and J gave up 4 bases, with 5 bases separating them. This CDR3 spans 11 amino acids. The CDR3 loop reads CASSSGYEQYF. The CDR3 DNA sequence: TGCGCCAGCAGCTCAGGGTACGAGCAGTACTTC.

V gene TRBV7-6 combines with J gene TRBJ1-1, with D hard to call. This CDR3 region has 15 residues. V shed 8 bases and J shed 1 base, with 17 bases lying between them. Looked up from germline, CDR1 is SGHVS and CDR2 is FNYEAQ. CDR3 residues: CASRQYIAGNTEAFF. DNA of the CDR3: TGTGCCAGCCGGCAGTATATTGCAGGGAACACTGAAGCTTTCTTT. The complete variable domain, with remaining parts taken from reference TRBV7-6 and TRBJ1-1, reads GAGVSQSPRYKVTKRGQDVALRCDPISGHVSLYWYRQALGQGPEFLTYFNYEAQQDKSGLPNDRFSAERPEGSISTLTIQRTEQRDSAMYRCASRQYIAGNTEAFFGQGTRLTVV.

The chain couples TRBV25-1 to TRBJ2-3; TRBD2 might be the D (5 bases). This CDR3 is built from 13 residues. The V and J ends lost 5 bases and 2 bases respectively, with 8 bases between them. Per germline, CDR1 MGHDK and CDR2 SYGVNS. The CDR3 DNA sequence: TGTGCCAGCAGTTCCGGACTCACAGATACGCAGTATTTT. It codes for CASSSGLTDTQYF.

This clone was counted between two and nine times. The V and J genes are TRBV6-5 and TRBJ2-7; 8 nucleotides agree with TRBD2. The ends lost 2 bases at V and 6 bases at J; junction bases unmatched: 9. Per the germline V gene, CDR1 is MNHEY and CDR2 is SVGAGI. The CDR3 loop spans 15 amino acids. The CDR3 sequence is CASSYGTRGHREQYF. The CDR3 nucleotides read TGTGCCAGCAGTTACGGGACTAGAGGACACCGCGAGCAGTACTTC.

The gene calls are TRBV4-1 and TRBJ2-7; D possibly corresponds to TRBD2 (6 bases). The length of the CDR3 is 15 residues. Germline V gene lookup returns CDR1 MGHRA and CDR2 YSYEKL. Deletions cut 3 bases from V and 3 bases from J, with 15 bases between. CDR3 DNA: TGCGCCAGCAGCCAGACGGGACTGAGGGACTACGAGCAGTACTTC. It encodes CASSQTGLRDYEQYF.

This clone is medium-sized in the sample. V usage is TRBV10-1 and J usage is TRBJ2-3; 9 nucleotides agree with TRBD1. With 3 bases clipped from V and 3 bases from J, the junction kept 4 bases outside the gene matches. The germline gives CDR1 WNHNN, CDR2 SYGVQD (reference sequence). The CDR3 contains 15 residues. The CDR3 DNA reads as TGCGCCAGCAGTGAAGGGACAGGGCAAACAGATACGCAGTATTTT. This translates into CASSEGTGQTDTQYF.

The chain recombines TRBV7-9 with TRBJ2-1; a weak D match, TRBD2 (6 bases). Trimming left V 5 bases short and J 0 bases short, with 20 bases between. There are 18 residues in the CDR3. The germline V gene encodes CDR1 SEHNR and CDR2 FQNEAQ (reference sequence). The CDR3 coding sequence is TGTGCCAGCAGCCCACCCCCCGGCGCTAGCGACTCCTACAATGAGCAGTTCTTC. Translating it yields CASSPPPGASDSYNEQFF.

This rearrangement joins TRBV30 to TRBJ2-2, with TRBD1 matching 9 bases. Germline values: CDR1 GTSNPN, CDR2 SVGIG (reference sequence). V dropped 6 bases and J dropped 5; count of bases not matched to a gene: 7. The CDR3 is made up of 14 amino acids. The CDR3 region is CACQGQGNTGELFF. The CDR3 DNA reads TGTGCCTGCCAGGGACAGGGTAATACCGGGGAGCTGTTTTTT.

There are a few counts of this clone. The chain joins TRBV7-9 to TRBJ2-7; 8 bases align to TRBD1. Looked up from germline, CDR1 is SEHNR and CDR2 is FQNEAQ (reference sequence). V lost 4 bases to trimming and J lost 2 bases; unmatched junction nucleotides: 7. The CDR3 is 15 residues long. This chain's CDR3 is CASSSTPGQAYEQYF. As DNA, the CDR3 is TGTGCCAGCAGCTCGACACCGGGACAGGCCTACGAGCAGTACTTC.

Here the CDR3 reads CASSLGQGAREQYF. The CDR3 DNA follows: TGCGCCAGCAGCCTCGGACAGGGGGCGCGGGAGCAGTACTTC. J is TRBJ2-7 and V is TRBV4-3; TRBD1 matches 11 bases. V lost 4 bases, J lost 7 bases, and 6 bases stayed unmatched. Germline CDR1 reads LGHNA; CDR2 reads YSLEER. This CDR3 comprises 14 residues.

The rearrangement joins TRBV6-5 to TRBJ1-2; 7 nucleotides agree with TRBD1. This CDR3 is built from 14 residues. Trimming removed 0 bases from V and 6 bases from J; junction bases left unmatched: 4. CDR1 and CDR2 (germline): MNHEY, SVGAGI. The CDR3 nucleotides read TGTGCCAGCAGTTACTCGGCCAGGGGGGATGGCTACACCTTC. Translation: CASSYSARGDGYTF.

This rearrangement joins TRBV7-9 to TRBJ2-1; D possibly corresponds to TRBD2 (6 bases). CDR3 length: 17 residues. Looked up from germline, CDR1 is SEHNR and CDR2 is FQNEAQ (reference sequence). Trimming pared 1 base from V and 5 bases from J, leaving 18 bases between. The CDR3 DNA sequence: TGTGCCAGCAGCTTAGTTGCGGGGCGAAGCCTAAACAATGAGCAGTTCTTC. Translating it yields CASSLVAGRSLNNEQFF.

The chain uses TRBV19 and TRBJ1-1; a weak D match, TRBD1 (5 bases). CDR1 and CDR2 (germline): LNHDA, SQIVND (reference sequence). V lost 3 bases and J lost 0, with 14 bases in between. There are 16 residues in the CDR3. The CDR3 sequence: CASSIGTLFMNTEAFF. Here the CDR3 DNA reads TGTGCCAGTAGTATCGGGACTCTGTTCATGAACACTGAAGCTTTCTTT.

The rearrangement uses TRBV2 and TRBJ1-1; 10 bases agree with TRBD1. Trimming removed 7 bases from V and 4 bases from J; junction bases left unmatched: 6. This CDR3 region has 14 residues. From germline, CDR1 is SNHLY and CDR2 FYNNEI. The CDR3 is CASTAGQGFTEAFF. The CDR3 DNA follows: TGTGCCAGCACGGCGGGACAGGGGTTCACTGAAGCTTTCTTT.

J is TRBJ1-4 and V is TRBV27; 8 bases agree with TRBD1. CDR1 is MNHEY and CDR2 is SMNVEV in the germline V gene (reference sequence). V trimming: 5 bases; J trimming: 6 bases; junction bases outside the gene matches: 11. The CDR3 has 16 amino acids. For the CDR3, the DNA is TGTGCCAGCAGTCCCCTAGACAGGGGTTCGGATGAAAAACTGTTTTTT. It is translated as CASSPLDRGSDEKLFF.

This rearrangement joins TRBV30 to TRBJ2-1, with D possibly being TRBD2 (5 bases). With 5 bases removed from V and 0 bases from J, the gap between germline ends came to 8 bases. Germline CDR1 GTSNPN, CDR2 SVGIG (reference sequence). The CDR3 sequence is 13 residues long. CDR3 amino acids: CAWATSSYNEQFF. The DNA of the CDR3 is TGTGCCTGGGCTACTAGCTCCTACAATGAGCAGTTCTTC.

V usage is TRBV4-1 and J usage is TRBJ2-2, with D hard to call. Trimming took off 6 bases at V and 1 base at J, with 9 bases between the two ends. The length of the CDR3 is 14 residues. Germline CDR1 MGHRA, CDR2 YSYEKL. Here the CDR3 DNA reads TGCGCCAGCAGGTCTAGACAGAACACCGGGGAGCTGTTTTTT. Translating it yields CASRSRQNTGELFF.

The V and J genes are TRBV4-1 and TRBJ2-7; D uncertain. Trimming stripped 1 base from V and 2 bases from J, with 12 bases between. This CDR3 has 15 residues. Germline V lookup: CDR1 MGHRA, CDR2 YSYEKL. CDR3 coding DNA: TGCGCCAGCAGCCAAGGAGGTACAGTAACCTACGAGCAGTACTTC. Translation gives CASSQGGTVTYEQYF.

The CDR3 sequence is CSAFTGELFF. The CDR3 coding sequence is TGCAGCGCTTTCACCGGGGAGCTGTTTTTT. This sequence joins TRBV29-1 and TRBJ2-2; D is uncertain. Trimming took 7 bases from V and 4 from J, leaving 4 bases between them. Germline lookup yields CDR1 SQVTM and CDR2 ANQGSEA. The CDR3 is 10 amino acids.

V gene TRBV29-1 combines with J gene TRBJ2-7; possible D gene TRBD1, 5 bases. The CDR3 has 14 residues. Germline CDR1 SQVTM, CDR2 ANQGSEA. V lost 1 base to trimming and J lost 3 bases, with 13 bases between them. CDR3 nucleotide sequence: TGCAGCGTTGAAGCTGTGGGGCATAACTACGAGCAGTACTTC. Protein product: CSVEAVGHNYEQYF.

This rearrangement joins TRBV5-1 to TRBJ1-5; D is undetermined. The CDR3 totals 16 residues. Germline CDR1 and CDR2: SGHRS and YFSETQ. Trimming pared 1 base from V and 2 bases from J, leaving 13 bases between. The CDR3 region is CASSLWELAGNQPQHF. CDR3 bases: TGCGCCAGCAGCTTGTGGGAGCTGGCTGGCAATCAGCCCCAGCATTTT.